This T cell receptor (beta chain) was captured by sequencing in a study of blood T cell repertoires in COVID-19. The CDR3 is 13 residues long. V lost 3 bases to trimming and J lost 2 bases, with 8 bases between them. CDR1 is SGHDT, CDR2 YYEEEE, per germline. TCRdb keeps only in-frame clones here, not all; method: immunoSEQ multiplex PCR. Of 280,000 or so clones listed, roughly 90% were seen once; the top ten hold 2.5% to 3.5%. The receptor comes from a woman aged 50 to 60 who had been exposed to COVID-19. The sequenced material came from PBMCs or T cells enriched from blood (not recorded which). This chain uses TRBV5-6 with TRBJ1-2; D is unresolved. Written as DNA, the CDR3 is TGTGCCAGCAGCTCGGGTGGCAACTATGGCTACACCTTC. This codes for CASSSGGNYGYTF.